This record covers a single T cell receptor (beta chain). CDR1 and CDR2 from the germline V gene are WSHSY and SAAADI. V lost 6 bases to trimming and J lost 8 bases, with 22 bases between them. The CDR3 is 15 residues long. These data come from a study of shared T cell receptors in the human thymus. TCRdb's table, derived via immunoSEQ multiplex PCR, lists solely in-frame clones and lacks some. The sample contains fewer than 700,000 clones, around 87% of which appear only once. This same sample was also taken into another study, of human thymus T cells. From that paper: In unrelated individuals, thymic repertoires overlapped highly, according to related research.

The sample comprised thymocytes. The chain has TRBV10-2 and TRBJ2-5; D is perhaps TRBD2 (6 bases). This clonotype originated in a boy younger than two with a congenital heart defect. The CDR3 DNA sequence: TGCGCCAGCAGGAGGAGGGAGAAGGAAGAAGGAACCCAGTACTTC. This codes for CASRRREKEEGTQYF.